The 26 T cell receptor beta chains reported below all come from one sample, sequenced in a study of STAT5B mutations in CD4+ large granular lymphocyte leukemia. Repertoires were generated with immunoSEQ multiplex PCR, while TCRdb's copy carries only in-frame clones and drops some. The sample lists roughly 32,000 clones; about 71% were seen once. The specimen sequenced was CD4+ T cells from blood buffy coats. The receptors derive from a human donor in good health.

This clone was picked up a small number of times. CDR3: CASRGQGGGYTF. The DNA of the CDR3 is TGTGCCAGCAGAGGACAGGGAGGCGGCTACACCTTC. V usage is TRBV2 and J usage is TRBJ1-2; TRBD1 agrees at 8 bases. The CDR3 runs 12 residues. Trimming took 6 bases from V and 8 from J; bases not matched to a gene: 5. CDR1 and CDR2 from the germline V gene are SNHLY and FYNNEI.

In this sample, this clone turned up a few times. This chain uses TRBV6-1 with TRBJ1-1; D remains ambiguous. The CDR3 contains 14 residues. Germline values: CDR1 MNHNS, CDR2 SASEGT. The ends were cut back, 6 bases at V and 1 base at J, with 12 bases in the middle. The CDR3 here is CASRQRRPNTEAFF. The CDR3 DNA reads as TGTGCCAGCAGGCAGCGGAGACCGAACACTGAAGCTTTCTTT.

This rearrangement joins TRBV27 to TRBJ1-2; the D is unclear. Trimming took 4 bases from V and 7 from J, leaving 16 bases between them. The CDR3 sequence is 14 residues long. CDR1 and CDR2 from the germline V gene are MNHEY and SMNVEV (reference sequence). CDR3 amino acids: CASSSPDGLGGYTF. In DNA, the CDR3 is TGTGCCAGCAGTTCCCCCGACGGGCTGGGTGGCTACACCTTC.

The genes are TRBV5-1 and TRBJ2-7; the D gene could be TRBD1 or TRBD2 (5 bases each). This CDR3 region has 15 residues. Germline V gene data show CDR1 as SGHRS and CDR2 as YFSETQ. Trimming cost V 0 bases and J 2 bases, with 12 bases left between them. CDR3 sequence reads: CASSLGGTSAYEQYF. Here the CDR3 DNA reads TGCGCCAGCAGCTTGGGTGGGACGTCAGCCTACGAGCAGTACTTC. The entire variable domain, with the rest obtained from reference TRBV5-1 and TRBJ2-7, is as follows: KAGVTQTPRYLIKTRGQQVTLSCSPISGHRSVSWYQQTPGQGLQFLFEYFSETQRNKGNFPGRFSGRQFSNSRSEMNVSTLELGDSALYLCASSLGGTSAYEQYFGPGTRLTVT.

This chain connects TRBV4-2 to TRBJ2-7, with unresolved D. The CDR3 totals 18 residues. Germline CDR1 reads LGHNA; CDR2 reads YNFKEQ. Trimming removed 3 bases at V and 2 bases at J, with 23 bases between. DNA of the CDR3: TGTGCCAGCAGCCAGGCCCCGTCGGGCCGATCCACTCCCTACGAGCAGTACTTC. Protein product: CASSQAPSGRSTPYEQYF.

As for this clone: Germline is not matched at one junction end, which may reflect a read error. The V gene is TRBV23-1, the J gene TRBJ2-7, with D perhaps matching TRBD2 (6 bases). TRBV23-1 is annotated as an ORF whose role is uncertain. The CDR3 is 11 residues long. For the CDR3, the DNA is TGCGCCAGCAGTCCCGGCGGGGCTTTACACTTC. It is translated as CASSPGGALHF.

The CDR3 DNA sequence: TGTGCCAGCAGCGTACTAAGAACAACTAATGAAAAACTGTTTTTT. It is translated as CASSVLRTTNEKLFF. The V and J genes are TRBV21-1 and TRBJ1-4. TRBV21-1 is annotated as a pseudogene. The CDR3 has 15 amino acids.

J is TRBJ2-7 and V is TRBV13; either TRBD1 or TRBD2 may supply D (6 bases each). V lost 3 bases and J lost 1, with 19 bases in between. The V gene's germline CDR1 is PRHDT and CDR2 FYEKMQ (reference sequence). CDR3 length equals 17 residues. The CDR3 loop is CASSFLFRGPISYEQYF. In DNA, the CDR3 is TGTGCCAGCAGCTTTCTGTTTCGGGGGCCGATATCCTACGAGCAGTACTTC. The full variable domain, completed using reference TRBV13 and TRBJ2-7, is AAGVIQSPRHLIKEKRETATLKCYPIPRHDTVYWYQQGPGQDPQFLISFYEKMQSDKGSIPDRFSAQQFSDYHSELNMSSLELGDSALYFCASSFLFRGPISYEQYFGPGTRLTVT.

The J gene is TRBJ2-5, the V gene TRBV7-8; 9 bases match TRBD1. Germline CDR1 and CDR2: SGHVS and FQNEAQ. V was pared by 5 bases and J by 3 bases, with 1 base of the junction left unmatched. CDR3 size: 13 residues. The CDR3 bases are TGTGCCAGCAGCCGGGACAGGGAAGAGACCCAGTACTTC. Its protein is CASSRDREETQYF.

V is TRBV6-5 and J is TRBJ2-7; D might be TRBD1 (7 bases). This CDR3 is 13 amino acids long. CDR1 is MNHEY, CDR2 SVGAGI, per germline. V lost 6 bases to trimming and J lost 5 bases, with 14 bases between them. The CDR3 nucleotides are TGTGCCAGCAGGACGGAGGGGGCCCACGAGCAGTACTTC. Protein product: CASRTEGAHEQYF.

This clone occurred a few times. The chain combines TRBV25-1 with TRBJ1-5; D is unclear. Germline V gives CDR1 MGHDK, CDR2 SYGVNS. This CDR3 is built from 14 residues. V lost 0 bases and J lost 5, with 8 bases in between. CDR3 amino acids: CASSEYGTDQPQHF. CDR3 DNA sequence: TGTGCCAGCAGTGAATATGGCACTGATCAGCCCCAGCATTTT.

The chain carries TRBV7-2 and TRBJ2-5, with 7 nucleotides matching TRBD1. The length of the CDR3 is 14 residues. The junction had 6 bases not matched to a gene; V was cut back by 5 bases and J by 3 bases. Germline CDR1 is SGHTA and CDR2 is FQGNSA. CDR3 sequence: CASSRQGGKETQYF. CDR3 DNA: TGTGCCAGCAGCCGACAGGGCGGAAAAGAGACCCAGTACTTC.

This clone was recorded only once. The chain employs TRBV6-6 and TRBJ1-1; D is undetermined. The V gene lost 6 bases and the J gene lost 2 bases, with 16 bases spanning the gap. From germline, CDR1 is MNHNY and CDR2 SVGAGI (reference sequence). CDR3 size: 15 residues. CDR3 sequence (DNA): TGTGCCAGCAGCATAACCCCTCCGGGAAACACTGAAGCTTTCTTT. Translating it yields CASSITPPGNTEAFF.

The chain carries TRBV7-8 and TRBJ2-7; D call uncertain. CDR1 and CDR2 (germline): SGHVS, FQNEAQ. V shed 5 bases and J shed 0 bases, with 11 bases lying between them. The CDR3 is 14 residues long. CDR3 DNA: TGTGCCAGCAGCCGAGTAGAGAGCTCCTACGAGCAGTACTTC. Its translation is CASSRVESSYEQYF. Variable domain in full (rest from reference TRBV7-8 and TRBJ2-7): GAGVSQSPRYKVAKRGQDVALRCDPISGHVSLFWYQQALGQGPEFLTYFQNEAQLDKSGLPSDRFFAERPEGSVSTLKIQRTQQEDSAVYLCASSRVESSYEQYFGPGTRLTVT.

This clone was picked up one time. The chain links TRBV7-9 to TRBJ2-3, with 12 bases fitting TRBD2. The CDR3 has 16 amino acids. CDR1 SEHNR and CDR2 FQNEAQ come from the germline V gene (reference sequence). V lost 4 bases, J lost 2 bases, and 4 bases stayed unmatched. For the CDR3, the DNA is TGTGCCAGCAGCTCTGGACTAGCGGGGTACACAGATACGCAGTATTTT. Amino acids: CASSSGLAGYTDTQYF. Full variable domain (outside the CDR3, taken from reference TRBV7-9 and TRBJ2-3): DTGVSQNPRHKITKRGQNVTFRCDPISEHNRLYWYRQTLGQGPEFLTYFQNEAQLEKSRLLSDRFSAERPKGSFSTLEIQRTEQGDSAMYLCASSSGLAGYTDTQYFGPGTRLTVL.

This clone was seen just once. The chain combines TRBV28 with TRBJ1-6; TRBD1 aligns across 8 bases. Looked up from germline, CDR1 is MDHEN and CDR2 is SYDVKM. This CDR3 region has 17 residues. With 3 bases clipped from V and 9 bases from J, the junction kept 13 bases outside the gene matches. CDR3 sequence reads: CASSFAGLAGGSSPLHF. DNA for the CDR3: TGTGCCAGCAGTTTTGCCGGCCTGGCAGGGGGCAGTTCACCCCTCCACTTT.

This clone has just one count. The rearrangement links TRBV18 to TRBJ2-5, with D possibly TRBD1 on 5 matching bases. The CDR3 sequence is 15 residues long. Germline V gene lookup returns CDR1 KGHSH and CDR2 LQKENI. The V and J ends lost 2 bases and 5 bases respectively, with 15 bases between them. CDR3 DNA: TGTGCCAGCTCACCATTAGGGGCCGTCGCGGAGACCCAGTACTTC. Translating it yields CASSPLGAVAETQYF.

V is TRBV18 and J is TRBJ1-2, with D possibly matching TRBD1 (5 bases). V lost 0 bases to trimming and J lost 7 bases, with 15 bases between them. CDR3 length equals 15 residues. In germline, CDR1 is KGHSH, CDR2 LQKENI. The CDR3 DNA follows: TGTGCCAGCTCACCACCTGTCAGGGACTTTCGTGGCTACACCTTC. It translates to CASSPPVRDFRGYTF.

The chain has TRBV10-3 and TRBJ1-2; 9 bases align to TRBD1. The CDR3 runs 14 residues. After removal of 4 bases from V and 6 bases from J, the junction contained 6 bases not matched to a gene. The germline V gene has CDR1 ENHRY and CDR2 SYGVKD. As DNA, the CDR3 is TGTGCCATCAGTGGCGGGACAGGGTTTGATGGCTACACCTTC. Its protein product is CAISGGTGFDGYTF.

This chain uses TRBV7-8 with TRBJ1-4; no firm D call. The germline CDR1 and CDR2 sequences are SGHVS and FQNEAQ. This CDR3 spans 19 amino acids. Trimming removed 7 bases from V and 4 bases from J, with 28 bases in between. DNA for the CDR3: TGTGCCAGCACCCCTTACCGGGTCCAACCGCCGGGGAGTAATGAAAAACTGTTTTTT. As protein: CASTPYRVQPPGSNEKLFF.

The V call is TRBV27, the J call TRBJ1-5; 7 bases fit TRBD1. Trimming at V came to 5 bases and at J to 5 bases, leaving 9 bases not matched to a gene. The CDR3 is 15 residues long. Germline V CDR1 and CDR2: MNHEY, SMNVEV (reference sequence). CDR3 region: CASSPRGYFDQPQHF. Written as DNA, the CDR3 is TGTGCCAGCAGTCCCAGGGGGTATTTTGATCAGCCCCAGCATTTT.

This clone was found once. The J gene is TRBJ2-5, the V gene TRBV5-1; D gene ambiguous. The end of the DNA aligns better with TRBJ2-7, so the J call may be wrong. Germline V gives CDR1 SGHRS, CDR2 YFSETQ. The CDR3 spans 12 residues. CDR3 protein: CASRGSSYEQYF. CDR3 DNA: TGCGCCAGCAGGGGAAGCTCCTACGAGCAGTACTTC.

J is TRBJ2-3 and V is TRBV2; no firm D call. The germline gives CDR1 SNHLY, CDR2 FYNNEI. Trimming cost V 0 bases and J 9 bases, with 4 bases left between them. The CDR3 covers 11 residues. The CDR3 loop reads CASSEAHTQYF. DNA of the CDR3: TGTGCCAGCAGTGAAGCGCACACGCAGTATTTT.

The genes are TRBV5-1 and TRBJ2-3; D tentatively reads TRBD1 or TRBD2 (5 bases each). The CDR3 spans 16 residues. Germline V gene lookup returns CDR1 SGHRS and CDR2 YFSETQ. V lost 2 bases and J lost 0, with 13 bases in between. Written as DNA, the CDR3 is TGCGCCAGCAGCTTCTCGGGGCAACCTAGCACAGATACGCAGTATTTT. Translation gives CASSFSGQPSTDTQYF.

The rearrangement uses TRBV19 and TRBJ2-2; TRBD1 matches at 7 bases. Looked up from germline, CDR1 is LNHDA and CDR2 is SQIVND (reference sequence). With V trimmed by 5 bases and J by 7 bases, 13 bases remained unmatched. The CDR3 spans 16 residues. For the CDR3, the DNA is TGTGCCAGTAGTGGACGACAGGGTCTTAGGTTCGGGGAGCTGTTTTTT. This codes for CASSGRQGLRFGELFF.

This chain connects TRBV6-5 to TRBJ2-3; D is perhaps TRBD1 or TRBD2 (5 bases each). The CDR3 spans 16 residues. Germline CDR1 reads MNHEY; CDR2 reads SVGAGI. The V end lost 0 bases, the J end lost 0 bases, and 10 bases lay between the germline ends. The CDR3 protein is CASSYSSWGSTDTQYF. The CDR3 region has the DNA TGTGCCAGCAGTTACTCATCTTGGGGGAGCACAGATACGCAGTATTTT.